This TCR beta chain was documented in a study of Ad26.COV2.S vaccination and SARS-CoV-2 variants. Overall study results and limits: Breadth measured for non-spike TCRs was similar across vaccine and placebo recipients.

On this clone itself: Its matching antigen is unknown.

Method: immunoSEQ multiplex PCR; TCRdb's copy keeps in-frame clones and lacks some. The table records hundreds of thousands of clones, roughly 89% of them present only once. The CDR3 loop spans 12 amino acids. Deletions cut 0 bases from V and 8 bases from J, with 6 bases between. Germline V gene sequence: CDR1 KGHDR, CDR2 SFDVKD. Treatment noted: around 19 received Ad26.COV2.S at low or high dose, single or two shots; about 5 received placebo; per-sample allocation not given. On day 63 after the first injection, vaccine and placebo recipients gave samples. The donor was a Boston adult aged 18-55 years.

The clonotype originates from a person between 18 and 59 years old who received the Ad26.COV2.S COVID-19 vaccine or a placebo. The chain recombines TRBV24-1 with TRBJ1-2; no clear D. The source material was peripheral blood, sampled in a trial of Ad26.COV2.S vaccine versus placebo. The CDR3 DNA reads as TGTGCCACCAGTGATTTGTTAGGCGGCTACACCTTC. This codes for CATSDLLGGYTF.